One and the same sample provided the 31 T cell receptor beta chains below, sequenced in a study of Graves' ophthalmopathy and Graves' hyperthyroidism. RNA transcripts were the template, and TCR beta CDR3 regions were amplified from them. First-round RT-PCR used HTBI primers; second-round multiplex PCR followed. Using its own MiXCR run on the multiplex PCR reads, TCRdb lists one record per CDR3 protein. The sample lists about 400,000 distinct CDR3 sequences, around 16% occurring once. Source material: peripheral blood. The receptors originated from a young woman with Graves' ophthalmopathy.

This clonotype has a count of ten or more. The CDR3 region is CASSPGQGLHF. CDR3 nucleotide sequence: TGTGCCAGCAGTCCGGGACAGGGCCTCCACTTT. The chain has TRBV6-1 and TRBJ1-6; TRBD1 matches 9 bases. This CDR3 spans 11 amino acids. CDR1 and CDR2 (germline): MNHNS, SASEGT. Unmatched junction bases numbered 2, after V lost 5 bases and J lost 15 bases.

The sample holds many counts of this clonotype. This chain connects TRBV7-8 to TRBJ2-7, with TRBD2 matching over 8 bases. V lost 1 base and J lost 2; bases outside the gene matches: 7. Per the germline V gene, CDR1 is SGHVS and CDR2 is FQNEAQ. The CDR3 has 16 amino acids. CDR3 bases: TGTGCCAGCAGCTTAGGTGGGCTAGCGGGCCCCTACGAGCAGTACTTC. Translated: CASSLGGLAGPYEQYF.

In this sample, this clonotype turned up many times. The chain is built from TRBV20-1 and TRBJ1-1; D perhaps matches TRBD1 (5 bases). The CDR3 is made up of 14 amino acids. Looked up from germline, CDR1 is DFQATT and CDR2 is SNEGSKA (reference sequence). Trimming removed 0 bases at V and 6 bases at J, with 14 bases between. The CDR3: CSARDSLRGPEAFF. The CDR3 DNA follows: TGCAGTGCTAGAGATTCTTTGAGGGGACCTGAAGCTTTCTTT.

This clonotype was counted ten times or more. This rearrangement joins TRBV4-3 to TRBJ1-1, with 10 bases identical to TRBD1. Germline values: CDR1 LGHNA, CDR2 YSLEER. J gave up 7 bases and V 0 bases, and 5 bases lay outside the gene matches. The length of the CDR3 is 15 residues. CDR3 sequence (DNA): TGCGCCAGCAGCCAAGAGACAGGGGGCTACATTGAAGCTTTCTTT. This translates into CASSQETGGYIEAFF.

This clonotype came up many times. This rearrangement joins TRBV28 to TRBJ2-7, with 7 nucleotides matching TRBD2. Germline trimming cut 8 bases from V and 6 bases from J; bases unmatched to any gene: 10. The CDR3 sequence is 13 residues long. Germline CDR1 and CDR2: MDHEN and SYDVKM. The chain's CDR3 is CASSLRPSGEQYF. CDR3 nucleotide sequence: TGTGCCAGCTCCCTCCGGCCTAGCGGCGAGCAGTACTTC.

This clonotype was recorded many times. The V gene is TRBV11-1, the J gene TRBJ1-1, with a possible D match to TRBD1 (5 bases). The CDR3 is made up of 17 amino acids. Germline CDR1 SGHAT, CDR2 FQDESV (reference sequence). V lost 4 bases, J lost 5 bases, and 23 bases lay in between. The CDR3 DNA reads as TGTGCCAGCAGCTACCCCTCGGACCGGGACCCGAGGACTGAAGCTTTCTTT. The encoded protein is CASSYPSDRDPRTEAFF. Full variable domain (missing parts from reference TRBV11-1 and TRBJ1-1): EAEVAQSPRYKITEKSQAVAFWCDPISGHATLYWYRQILGQGPELLVQFQDESVVDDSQLPKDRFSAERLKGVDSTLKIQPAELGDSAMYLCASSYPSDRDPRTEAFFGQGTRLTVV.

This clonotype was seen repeatedly, ten times or more. The chain carries TRBV28 and TRBJ1-5; D perhaps matches TRBD1 (5 bases). V was shortened by 5 bases and J by 0 bases, with 14 bases between the two germline ends. Germline V gives CDR1 MDHEN, CDR2 SYDVKM. The CDR3 contains 16 residues. Here the CDR3 DNA reads TGTGCCAGCAGTCCTTGGGGGGGAAATAGCAATCAGCCCCAGCATTTT. Protein product: CASSPWGGNSNQPQHF. Full variable domain (remainder filled in from reference TRBV28 and TRBJ1-5): DVKVTQSSRYLVKRTGEKVFLECVQDMDHENMFWYRQDPGLGLRLIYFSYDVKMKEKGDIPEGYSVSREKKERFSLILESASTNQTSMYLCASSPWGGNSNQPQHFGDGTRLSIL.

This clonotype was counted ten times or more. The chain is built from TRBV5-5 and TRBJ1-5, with TRBD1 as a possible D gene (6 bases). V lost 1 base and J 7 bases, leaving 9 bases between the germline ends. In germline, CDR1 is SGHKS, CDR2 YYEKEE (reference sequence). This CDR3 comprises 13 residues. CDR3 in DNA: TGTGCCAGCAGCTTGACAGGGAGCCAGCCCCAGCATTTT. Its protein product is CASSLTGSQPQHF.

This clonotype has ten or more counts. The CDR3 nucleotides read TGTGCCAGCAGTTTGTTTTCAGGGCCCTACGAGCAGTACTTC. Protein sequence: CASSLFSGPYEQYF. This chain links TRBV12-3 or TRBV12-4 with TRBJ2-7; TRBD1 is a possible D gene (5 bases). V was cut by 3 bases and J by 2 bases, with 11 bases left in between. This CDR3 is 14 amino acids long.

This clonotype came up many times. V usage is TRBV19 and J usage is TRBJ2-2, with D perhaps TRBD2 (6 bases). Germline lookup yields CDR1 LNHDA and CDR2 SQIVND (reference sequence). V shed 5 bases and J shed 0 bases, with 25 bases lying between them. The CDR3 runs to 20 residues. CDR3: CASSPWRVSREATNTGELFF. CDR3 DNA sequence: TGTGCCAGTAGTCCGTGGCGGGTGTCGCGGGAAGCAACGAACACCGGGGAGCTGTTTTTT. The complete variable domain, with remaining parts taken from reference TRBV19 and TRBJ2-2, reads DGGITQSPKYLFRKEGQNVTLSCEQNLNHDAMYWYRQDPGQGLRLIYYSQIVNDFQKGDIAEGYSVSREKKESFPLTVTSAQKNPTAFYLCASSPWRVSREATNTGELFFGEGSRLTVL.

This clonotype was recorded many times. The chain has TRBV28 and TRBJ1-2; D is perhaps TRBD1 (5 bases). Germline CDR1 reads MDHEN; CDR2 reads SYDVKM. V gave up 5 bases and J gave up 7 bases, with 11 bases separating them. The CDR3 sequence is 12 residues long. CDR3 coding DNA: TGTGCCAGCAGTCCGAGGGGCATTGGCTACACCTTC. This gives the protein CASSPRGIGYTF.

This clonotype was detected many times. The gene calls are TRBV19 and TRBJ2-5; 11 nucleotides line up with TRBD2. This CDR3 comprises 18 residues. Germline trimming cut 5 bases from V and 3 bases from J; bases unmatched to any gene: 14. Germline CDR1 reads LNHDA; CDR2 reads SQIVND (reference sequence). CDR3 protein: CASSSRTSGGWGKETQYF. The CDR3 nucleotides read TGTGCCAGTAGTTCCCGAACTAGCGGGGGCTGGGGGAAAGAGACCCAGTACTTC.

This clonotype was counted ten times or more. V and J are TRBV19 and TRBJ1-2, with 7 bases matching TRBD1. This CDR3 region has 14 residues. The V gene's germline CDR1 is LNHDA and CDR2 SQIVND (reference sequence). V lost 3 bases to trimming and J lost 8 bases; unmatched junction nucleotides: 9. The CDR3 reads CASSIKTGSYGYTF. In DNA, the CDR3 is TGTGCCAGTAGTATTAAGACAGGGTCCTACGGCTACACCTTC.

This clonotype was seen ten or more times. The chain joins TRBV28 to TRBJ1-2; tentatively, D is TRBD1 (6 bases). The CDR3 sequence is 18 residues long. V dropped 2 bases and J dropped 8 bases, with 27 bases sitting between them. Looked up from germline, CDR1 is MDHEN and CDR2 is SYDVKM. CDR3 protein: CASSLPRGQGRGTSGYTF. The CDR3 DNA sequence: TGTGCCAGCAGTTTACCCCGAGGGCAGGGGAGGGGGACCAGCGGCTACACCTTC.

J is TRBJ1-5 and V is TRBV27; TRBD1 might be the D (5 bases). The CDR3 spans 14 residues. V was pared by 3 bases and J by 5 bases, with 11 bases between. Germline V lookup: CDR1 MNHEY, CDR2 SMNVEV (reference sequence). DNA of the CDR3: TGTGCCAGCAGTTTCGTCGGAGGGGATCAGCCCCAGCATTTT. It specifies CASSFVGGDQPQHF.

This clonotype was seen many times. The chain uses TRBV10-3 and TRBJ1-2; D remains unclear. The CDR3 totals 13 residues. V was pared by 9 bases and J by 2 bases, with 13 bases between. Germline V gene lookup returns CDR1 ENHRY and CDR2 SYGVKD. The CDR3, as DNA: TGTGCCATGGCCCGTCAGGTGAACTATGGCTACACCTTC. Its translation: CAMARQVNYGYTF.

This clonotype has ten or more counts. This chain connects TRBV12-3 or TRBV12-4 to TRBJ2-7, with 8 bases aligning to TRBD1. V lost 6 bases, J lost 1 base, and 2 bases stayed unmatched. The CDR3 is 13 residues long. CDR3 sequence reads: CASRRTGSYEQYF. CDR3 DNA: TGTGCCAGCAGGAGGACAGGGTCCTACGAGCAGTACTTC.

This clonotype has ten or more counts. This rearrangement joins TRBV15 to TRBJ2-5; 13 positions agree with TRBD2. V gave up 5 bases and J gave up 5 bases; unmatched junction bases: 8. Germline V gene data show CDR1 as LNHNV and CDR2 as YYDKDF (reference sequence). The CDR3 runs to 16 residues. As DNA, the CDR3 is TGTGCCACCAGCGGGCCCGGGACTAGCGGGACCGAGACCCAGTACTTC. It yields the protein CATSGPGTSGTETQYF.

This clonotype was picked up many times. The chain couples TRBV5-4 to TRBJ1-1; the match to TRBD1 covers 8 bases. Germline CDR1 reads SGHNT; CDR2 reads YYREEE (reference sequence). The CDR3 extends over 14 amino acids. Trimming removed 2 bases from V and 3 bases from J; junction bases left unmatched: 3. The CDR3 here is CASSFPGQDTEAFF. Here the CDR3 DNA reads TGTGCCAGCAGCTTCCCGGGACAGGACACTGAAGCTTTCTTT.

There are many counts of this clonotype. The chain joins TRBV18 to TRBJ1-5; D ambiguous. Trimming cost V 2 bases and J 5 bases, with 7 bases left between them. There are 13 residues in the CDR3. Germline V gives CDR1 KGHSH, CDR2 LQKENI. The CDR3 protein is CASSPGGDQPQHF. The CDR3 DNA is TGTGCCAGCTCACCAGGTGGGGATCAGCCCCAGCATTTT.

This clonotype was found many times. This chain connects TRBV20-1 to TRBJ2-7; 7 bases fit TRBD2. J was trimmed by 4 bases and V by 3 bases; bases with no gene match: 6. CDR3 size: 13 residues. Germline CDR1 DFQATT, CDR2 SNEGSKA (reference sequence). CDR3 nucleotide sequence: TGCAGTGCTAGGGGCGGGAGAAAATACGAGCAGTACTTC. Translation gives CSARGGRKYEQYF.

This clonotype showed up many times. One end of the junction does not line up with germline, which may come from a read error. The CDR3 region is CATSRRGTGGF. DNA of the CDR3: TGTGCCACCAGCAGACGCGGGACAGGGGGATTC. The gene calls are TRBV15 and TRBJ2-7; 11 bases fit TRBD1. Germline CDR1 LNHNV, CDR2 YYDKDF (reference sequence). The CDR3 extends over 11 amino acids.

This clonotype was seen repeatedly, ten times or more. The chain combines TRBV7-2 with TRBJ2-5; 9 bases match TRBD1. The CDR3 totals 14 residues. Losses at the gene ends were 5 bases for V and 5 bases for J; bases not matched to a gene: 6. The germline V gene has CDR1 SGHTA and CDR2 FQGNSA. CDR3 protein: CASSETGGGETQYF. CDR3 nucleotides: TGTGCCAGCAGCGAAACAGGGGGCGGGGAGACCCAGTACTTC.

This clonotype was counted at least ten times. The junction differs from germline at one of its ends, possibly a read error. The genes are TRBV11-2 and TRBJ2-7; unclear D gene. The germline V gene has CDR1 SGHAT and CDR2 FQNNGV. The CDR3 runs to 14 residues. The CDR3 DNA follows: TGTGCCAGCAGCCTAGAAGGGTCTTCCTACGAGCAGTACTTC. This translates into CASSLEGSSYEQYF.

The chain recombines TRBV6-1 with TRBJ2-7, with unresolved D. Trimming took off 7 bases at V and 5 bases at J, with 12 bases between the two ends. CDR1 is MNHNS and CDR2 is SASEGT in the germline V gene. The CDR3 covers 12 residues. The CDR3: CASTFGSHEQYF. The CDR3 coding sequence is TGTGCCAGCACCTTTGGGTCCCACGAGCAGTACTTC.

This clonotype was observed at least ten times. The chain joins TRBV20-1 to TRBJ1-2; no clear D gene. There are 13 residues in the CDR3. V was trimmed by 0 bases and J by 0 bases, leaving 5 bases between them. CDR1 is DFQATT and CDR2 is SNEGSKA in the germline V gene (reference sequence). DNA for the CDR3: TGCAGTGCTAGAGACAGCACTAACTATGGCTACACCTTC. It is translated as CSARDSTNYGYTF.

In this sample, this clonotype turned up many times. The V call is TRBV6-2 or TRBV6-3, the J call TRBJ1-1, with a tentative D call TRBD1 (5 bases). V was shortened by 0 bases and J by 3 bases, with 8 bases between the two germline ends. The CDR3 spans 14 residues. In germline, CDR1 is MNHEY, CDR2 SVGEGT. The CDR3 DNA sequence: TGTGCCAGCAGTTACTCACCAGGGTACACTGAAGCTTTCTTT. It yields the protein CASSYSPGYTEAFF.

This clonotype was observed at least ten times. V usage is TRBV6-4 and J usage is TRBJ1-1, with unresolved D. This CDR3 comprises 19 residues. CDR1 and CDR2 (germline): MRHNA, SNTAGT. V gave up 7 bases and J gave up 0 bases, with 27 bases separating them. CDR3 in amino acids: CASTPLKYSGDQMNTEAFF. CDR3 DNA sequence: TGTGCCAGCACCCCCCTAAAGTATTCCGGGGATCAAATGAACACTGAAGCTTTCTTT.

V is TRBV6-2 or TRBV6-3 and J is TRBJ1-1; D ambiguous. Trimming took off 7 bases at V and 12 bases at J, with 15 bases between the two ends. The CDR3 consists of 11 residues. CDR1 and CDR2 (germline): MNHEY, SVGEGT. CDR3 nucleotides: TGTGCCAGCACCTCCGATTTGTTGACTTTCTTT. The encoded protein is CASTSDLLTFF.

This chain joins TRBV11-2 and TRBJ2-7; 11 bases align to TRBD2. The V segment lost 1 base and the J segment 5 bases; nucleotides outside the gene matches: 7. The CDR3 has 16 residues. The germline V gene has CDR1 SGHAT and CDR2 FQNNGV. The CDR3 DNA reads TGTGCCAGCAGCTTAGGTCTAGCGGGGGGTCTAGACGAGCAGTACTTC. This encodes CASSLGLAGGLDEQYF.

This clonotype was observed at least ten times. The chain joins TRBV19 to TRBJ1-1, with D perhaps TRBD1 (5 bases). V shed 6 bases and J shed 6 bases, with 14 bases lying between them. Germline V gives CDR1 LNHDA, CDR2 SQIVND (reference sequence). The CDR3 runs 13 residues. The CDR3 protein is CASSVGRGSEAFF. CDR3 coding DNA: TGTGCCAGTAGCGTCGGGCGGGGGTCTGAAGCTTTCTTT.